The 31 T cell receptor beta chains presented below share a single source sample, sequenced in a study of CD8 T cells in ankylosing spondylitis. MiXCR, run by TCRdb on the 5' RACE reads, gives a single entry per CDR3 protein. The data show under 30,000 distinct CDR3 sequences, 7.9% seen once. Sample: blood. The receptor set was obtained from a male donor with ankylosing spondylitis or in good health (not recorded which).

V and J are TRBV7-9 and TRBJ2-7, with TRBD1 matching 9 bases. CDR1 and CDR2 from the germline V gene are SEHNR and FQNEAQ (reference sequence). After removal of 1 base from V and 3 bases from J, the junction contained 4 bases not matched to a gene. CDR3 size: 15 residues. The chain's CDR3 is CASSLGWDRDYEQYF. Here the CDR3 DNA reads TGTGCCAGCAGCTTAGGGTGGGACAGGGACTACGAGCAGTACTTC.

This clonotype has ten or more counts. CDR3 sequence: CASSLWTGELFF. DNA of the CDR3: TGTGCCAGCAGTCTGTGGACCGGGGAGCTGTTTTTT. The gene calls are TRBV6-2 or TRBV6-3 and TRBJ2-2; D remains ambiguous. This CDR3 spans 12 amino acids. Trimming stripped 5 bases from V and 5 bases from J, with 6 bases between. The germline V gene encodes CDR1 MNHEY and CDR2 SVGEGT.

This clonotype was observed a few times. The rearrangement links TRBV20-1 to TRBJ2-2; TRBD2 aligns across 7 bases. After removal of 5 bases from V and 0 bases from J, the junction contained 6 bases not matched to a gene. This CDR3 comprises 15 residues. CDR1 DFQATT and CDR2 SNEGSKA come from the germline V gene (reference sequence). CDR3 sequence (DNA): TGCAGTGCTCTGGGGGGGTCCCCGAACACCGGGGAGCTGTTTTTT. Protein product: CSALGGSPNTGELFF.

This clonotype has a count of ten or more. The CDR3 spells CASSGGQAFF. The CDR3 DNA reads TGTGCCAGCAGTGGGGGACAGGCTTTCTTT. V is TRBV6-1 and J is TRBJ1-1, with 7 bases fitting TRBD1. The CDR3 sequence is 10 residues long. The germline CDR1 and CDR2 sequences are MNHNS and SASEGT. With V trimmed by 4 bases and J by 11 bases, 1 base remained unmatched.

This clonotype was counted between two and nine times. This chain uses TRBV4-2 with TRBJ2-5, with 7 bases lining up with TRBD2. Germline loops: CDR1 LGHNA, CDR2 YNFKEQ. V gave up 0 bases and J gave up 2 bases; unmatched junction bases: 12. CDR3 size: 18 residues. CDR3 protein: CASSQDQTSDHPQETQYF. The CDR3 bases are TGTGCCAGCAGCCAAGATCAAACTAGCGACCATCCGCAAGAGACCCAGTACTTC.

This clonotype occurred many times. The chain recombines TRBV5-1 with TRBJ1-6; D is possibly TRBD1 (5 bases). The CDR3 contains 15 residues. V was clipped by 1 base and J by 8 bases, with 13 bases between them. Germline values: CDR1 SGHRS, CDR2 YFSETQ. CDR3 DNA sequence: TGCGCCAGCAGCTTGCATGGGGCCGTGGATTCACCCCTCCACTTT. This translates into CASSLHGAVDSPLHF.

The gene calls are TRBV19 and TRBJ2-2, with D perhaps TRBD1 (6 bases). CDR3 size: 15 residues. V shed 3 bases and J shed 4 bases, with 12 bases lying between them. Germline CDR1 reads LNHDA; CDR2 reads SQIVND (reference sequence). The CDR3 bases are TGTGCCAGTAGTATCCTACAGGGTGTCACCGGGGAGCTGTTTTTT. Translating it yields CASSILQGVTGELFF.

This clonotype occurred a few times. The chain combines TRBV6-2 or TRBV6-3 with TRBJ1-5; possibly TRBD1 for D (6 bases). This CDR3 spans 16 amino acids. V shed 2 bases and J shed 2 bases, with 13 bases lying between them. Germline V gene lookup returns CDR1 MNHEY and CDR2 SVGEGT. CDR3 DNA sequence: TGTGCCAGCAGTTACCACGACAGGTTTGGCAATCAGCCCCAGCATTTT. It codes for CASSYHDRFGNQPQHF.

This rearrangement joins TRBV15 to TRBJ2-5, with 11 bases aligning to TRBD2. Germline values: CDR1 LNHNV, CDR2 YYDKDF (reference sequence). The CDR3 is 15 residues long. Trimming cost V 1 base and J 4 bases; bases outside gene matches: 2. DNA of the CDR3: TGTGCCACCAGCAGAGTCCTAGCGGGGGGAGAGACCCAGTACTTC. Amino acids: CATSRVLAGGETQYF.

The rearrangement joins TRBV5-1 to TRBJ2-6, with 9 positions matching TRBD1. The CDR3 extends over 18 amino acids. The trim removed 1 base at V and 2 bases at J, leaving 7 bases unmatched. CDR1 SGHRS and CDR2 YFSETQ come from the germline V gene. The CDR3 DNA is TGCGCCAGCAGCTTGTTAGGGACAGGGTTAGCTGGGGCCAACGTCCTGACTTTC. Its translation is CASSLLGTGLAGANVLTF.

This clonotype has a handful of counts. The chain recombines TRBV12-3 or TRBV12-4 with TRBJ2-3; D is tentatively TRBD1 or TRBD2 (5 bases each). Trimming stripped 7 bases from V and 3 bases from J, with 17 bases between. This CDR3 is 15 amino acids long. The DNA of the CDR3 is TGTGCCAGCACTTTGGGGCCGAGGAGGACAGATACGCAGTATTTT. It translates to CASTLGPRRTDTQYF.

The V call is TRBV27, the J call TRBJ1-1; tentative D call: TRBD1 (5 bases). Trimming pared 6 bases from V and 6 bases from J, leaving 14 bases between. There are 13 residues in the CDR3. The germline V gene encodes CDR1 MNHEY and CDR2 SMNVEV (reference sequence). The CDR3: CASRKAGEPEAFF. DNA for the CDR3: TGTGCCAGCAGGAAAGCGGGGGAGCCTGAAGCTTTCTTT.

This clonotype was recorded a few times. The V gene is TRBV11-1, the J gene TRBJ1-1; TRBD1 agrees at 7 bases. Germline V gives CDR1 SGHAT, CDR2 FQDESV (reference sequence). V shed 5 bases and J 8 bases; nucleotides not matched to a gene: 2. CDR3 length: 11 residues. CDR3 sequence (DNA): TGTGCCAGCAGCCTGACAGGGGAAGCTTTCTTT. This sequence encodes CASSLTGEAFF.

This clonotype occurred a few times. The chain joins TRBV20-1 to TRBJ2-1; D is ambiguous. CDR3 length: 15 residues. In germline, CDR1 is DFQATT, CDR2 SNEGSKA (reference sequence). With 3 bases removed from V and 4 bases from J, the gap between germline ends came to 16 bases. The CDR3 spells CSARGLGEEYNEQFF. The CDR3 nucleotides are TGCAGTGCTAGGGGCCTTGGGGAAGAATACAATGAGCAGTTCTTC.

There are many counts of this clonotype. The rearrangement links TRBV7-8 to TRBJ2-3; D may be TRBD1 (6 bases). V was clipped by 3 bases and J by 8 bases, with 21 bases between them. The CDR3 runs 16 residues. The germline V gene encodes CDR1 SGHVS and CDR2 FQNEAQ. Here the CDR3 reads CASSFDRAGALVTQYF. In DNA form, the CDR3 reads TGTGCCAGCAGCTTTGACCGGGCAGGGGCGTTGGTTACGCAGTATTTT.

V gene TRBV28 combines with J gene TRBJ2-1; D uncertain. Trimming pared 6 bases from V and 5 bases from J, leaving 5 bases between. Germline V gives CDR1 MDHEN, CDR2 SYDVKM. This CDR3 comprises 11 residues. In DNA form, the CDR3 reads TGTGCCAGCAGGATCGACAATGAGCAGTTCTTC. This sequence encodes CASRIDNEQFF.

This clonotype was picked up many times. The V gene is TRBV11-2, the J gene TRBJ2-1; 10 nucleotides align to TRBD2. Unmatched junction bases numbered 3, after V lost 5 bases and J lost 2 bases. Per germline, CDR1 SGHAT and CDR2 FQNNGV. The CDR3 covers 15 residues. CDR3 bases: TGTGCCAGCAGCCGAGGACTAGCGGCCTACAATGAGCAGTTCTTC. Its protein product is CASSRGLAAYNEQFF.

The chain combines TRBV7-9 with TRBJ2-3; the D gene is possibly TRBD2 (6 bases). The V end was cut by 6 bases, the J end by 0 bases, with 16 bases between. Per the germline V gene, CDR1 is SEHNR and CDR2 is FQNEAQ (reference sequence). The CDR3 has 16 residues. The CDR3 DNA reads as TGTGCCAGCAGTAAGAGGGACTCCGCTAGCACAGATACGCAGTATTTT. Protein: CASSKRDSASTDTQYF.

The J gene is TRBJ2-1, the V gene TRBV9; D is uncertain. The CDR3 length is 13 residues. Per germline, CDR1 SGDLS and CDR2 YYNGEE. Between the trimmed V and J ends, which lost 0 bases and 4 bases, there was a span of 5 bases. CDR3 amino acids: CASSVAIYNEQFF. CDR3 nucleotides: TGTGCCAGCAGCGTAGCGATTTACAATGAGCAGTTCTTC.

A few counts support this clonotype. The rearrangement uses TRBV30 and TRBJ1-1, with 9 nucleotides matching TRBD1. The CDR3 spans 11 residues. Germline values: CDR1 GTSNPN, CDR2 SVGIG (reference sequence). V lost 3 bases to trimming and J lost 10 bases; unmatched junction nucleotides: 3. CDR3 nucleotides: TGTGCCTGGAGACAGGGGGCATCAGCTTTCTTT. Translating gives CAWRQGASAFF. Full variable domain (rest looked up from reference TRBV30 and TRBJ1-1): SQTIHQWPATLVQPVGSPLSLECTVEGTSNPNLYWYRQAAGRGLQLLFYSVGIGQISSEVPQNLSASRPQDRQFILSSKKLLLSDSGFYLCAWRQGASAFFGQGTRLTVV.

This clonotype showed up just a few times. This rearrangement joins TRBV20-1 to TRBJ2-5; 8 nucleotides align to TRBD1. With V trimmed by 5 bases and J by 3 bases, 5 bases remained unmatched. CDR1 DFQATT and CDR2 SNEGSKA come from the germline V gene (reference sequence). This CDR3 region has 13 residues. CDR3 in amino acids: CSAQPGGEETQYF. CDR3 DNA: TGCAGTGCTCAACCAGGGGGCGAAGAGACCCAGTACTTC.

This clonotype was seen ten or more times. The chain links TRBV7-2 to TRBJ2-1; 9 positions agree with TRBD2. Trimming cost V 5 bases and J 8 bases; bases outside gene matches: 10. The germline V gene has CDR1 SGHTA and CDR2 FQGNSA. The CDR3 extends over 15 amino acids. In nucleotides, the CDR3 is TGTGCCAGCAGCCCCTGGGGCGGGGGGGCCGATGAGCAGTTCTTC. Translated: CASSPWGGGADEQFF.

This clonotype appeared a few times. The rearrangement uses TRBV5-1 and TRBJ2-2; 7 bases are a match to TRBD2. The CDR3 length is 17 residues. Unmatched junction bases numbered 15, after V lost 4 bases and J lost 6 bases. Germline V gene sequence: CDR1 SGHRS, CDR2 YFSETQ. The CDR3 DNA follows: TGCGCCAGCAGCCCTGGAAGACTAGCTCATCCCCCCGGGGAGCTGTTTTTT. Protein: CASSPGRLAHPPGELFF.

The table lists this clonotype with many counts. The V gene is TRBV28, the J gene TRBJ1-5; D perhaps matches TRBD1 (5 bases). V lost 2 bases to trimming and J lost 3 bases, with 11 bases between them. CDR1 and CDR2 (germline): MDHEN, SYDVKM. The CDR3 has 15 amino acids. CDR3 in amino acids: CASSLPGSANQPQHF. The CDR3 bases are TGTGCCAGCAGTTTACCAGGGAGTGCCAATCAGCCCCAGCATTTT.

The chain has TRBV23-1 and TRBJ2-5, with a tentative D call TRBD1 (6 bases). TRBV23-1 is noted as an ORF with a role that remains uncertain. The CDR3 spans 14 residues. The V end was cut by 8 bases, the J end by 6 bases, with 19 bases between. The chain's CDR3 is CASSHDRRRKTQYF. CDR3 nucleotide sequence: TGCGCCAGCTCCCACGACAGGAGGAGAAAGACCCAGTACTTC.

There are many counts of this clonotype. The CDR3 region has the DNA TGTGCCAGCAGCCTCGGTTGGGAGACCCAGTACTTC. Protein: CASSLGWETQYF. The chain has TRBV7-2 and TRBJ2-5; D gene unclear. CDR1 and CDR2 (germline): SGHTA, FQGNSA. V dropped 5 bases and J dropped 5 bases, with 9 bases sitting between them. The length of the CDR3 is 12 residues.

This clonotype has only a few counts. The chain carries TRBV7-9 and TRBJ2-1; D is undetermined. Trimming shortened V by 2 bases and J by 0 bases, and 20 bases separated the two germline ends. Germline V gives CDR1 SEHNR, CDR2 FQNEAQ (reference sequence). This CDR3 comprises 19 residues. The CDR3: CASSLIGFRSLSSYNEQFF. CDR3 sequence (DNA): TGTGCCAGCAGCTTAATTGGGTTCAGGTCCTTAAGCTCCTACAATGAGCAGTTCTTC. The variable domain in full, with the rest retrieved from reference TRBV7-9 and TRBJ2-1, is DTGVSQNPRHKITKRGQNVTFRCDPISEHNRLYWYRQTLGQGPEFLTYFQNEAQLEKSRLLSDRFSAERPKGSFSTLEIQRTEQGDSAMYLCASSLIGFRSLSSYNEQFFGPGTRLTVL.

Ten or more counts support this clonotype. The chain links TRBV20-1 to TRBJ2-3; 8 nucleotides agree with TRBD2. Germline values: CDR1 DFQATT, CDR2 SNEGSKA (reference sequence). V lost 1 base and J lost 2; bases outside the gene matches: 2. The CDR3 totals 14 residues. The CDR3 DNA follows: TGCAGTGCTAGAGGTAGCGGGGACACAGATACGCAGTATTTT. It yields the protein CSARGSGDTDTQYF.

V is TRBV20-1 and J is TRBJ2-5, with 15 bases fitting TRBD2. The germline CDR1 and CDR2 sequences are DFQATT and SNEGSKA (reference sequence). The CDR3 loop spans 18 amino acids. Unmatched junction bases numbered 7, after V lost 1 base and J lost 1 base. CDR3 residues: CSARAGLAGGLVQETQYF. For the CDR3, the DNA is TGCAGTGCTAGAGCCGGACTAGCGGGGGGGTTAGTCCAAGAGACCCAGTACTTC.

This chain connects TRBV20-1 to TRBJ2-5; 12 bases agree with TRBD2. The CDR3 is made up of 14 amino acids. CDR1 is DFQATT and CDR2 is SNEGSKA in the germline V gene (reference sequence). Trimming cost V 3 bases and J 5 bases; bases outside gene matches: 4. DNA of the CDR3: TGCAGTGCTAGGACTAGCGGGGGCTGGGAGACCCAGTACTTC. This sequence encodes CSARTSGGWETQYF.

The chain employs TRBV7-2 and TRBJ2-5, with 8 bases aligning to TRBD1. Per germline, CDR1 SGHTA and CDR2 FQGNSA. CDR3 length: 15 amino acids. J lost 5 bases, V lost 4 bases, and 9 bases had no gene match. The CDR3 here is CASSSTGGYVETQYF. CDR3 bases: TGTGCCAGCAGCTCTACAGGGGGGTATGTGGAGACCCAGTACTTC. Combining the CDR3 with reference TRBV7-2 and TRBJ2-5 gives the whole variable domain GAGVSQSPSNKVTEKGKDVELRCDPISGHTALYWYRQSLGQGLEFLIYFQGNSAPDKSGLPSDRFSAERTGGSVSTLTIQRTQQEDSAVYLCASSSTGGYVETQYFGPGTRLLVL.